These T cell receptor beta chains were read from a single sample in a study of blood T cell repertoires in COVID-19. TCRdb's table, derived via immunoSEQ multiplex PCR, lists solely in-frame clones and lacks some. The repertoire includes more than 85,000 clones, more than 65% of them detected once, and roughly 25% sits in the top ten. The sample comprised peripheral blood. Receptors originate from a man older than 75 with active or convalescent COVID-19. CDR3s include the opening cysteine and the closing phenylalanine or tryptophan. Fields, in order: V gene, J gene, clone size, D gene, CDR3 protein, CDR3 DNA. A D gene is named only where the DNA matches it firmly. Expanded clones are given a class, and other clones once, few, many or no size at all.

TRBV5-1	TRBJ1-1	-	TRBD1	CASSFRQGSLNTEAFF	TGCGCCAGCAGCTTCAGACAGGGTAGCCTGAACACTGAAGCTTTCTTT
TRBV11-1	TRBJ2-1	-	TRBD1	CASSLGQGTYNEQFF	TGTGCCAGCTCTCTGGGACAGGGAACCTACAATGAGCAGTTCTTC
TRBV7-3	TRBJ2-1	-	TRBD2	CASSRTSGSYNEQFF	TGTGCCAGCAGCCGGACTAGCGGTTCCTACAATGAGCAGTTCTTC
TRBV24-1	TRBJ1-1	-	-	CATSDFSTGQDTEAFF	TGTGCCACCAGTGATTTTTCTACAGGGCAGGACACTGAAGCTTTCTTT
TRBV7-9	TRBJ1-1	-	-	CASSPSQRGTEAFF	TGTGCCAGCAGCCCCTCACAAAGGGGAACTGAAGCTTTCTTT
TRBV11-2	TRBJ1-4	-	TRBD1	CASSSSGTGQGLFF	TGTGCCAGCAGCTCCTCGGGAACGGGACAGGGACTGTTTTTT
TRBV30	TRBJ1-5	-	-	CAWSVKGVGTRNSNQPQHF	TGTGCCTGGAGTGTTAAGGGGGTGGGGACACGGAATAGCAATCAGCCCCAGCATTTT
TRBV6-5	TRBJ2-1	-	TRBD1	CASSYSRQGMSNEQFF	TGTGCCAGCAGTTACAGTCGACAGGGGATGTCCAATGAGCAGTTCTTC
TRBV12-2	TRBJ2-1	once	-	CASRSNGGRSYNEQFF	TGTGCAAGTCGCAGCAACGGGGGGCGCTCCTACAATGAGCAGTTCTTC
TRBV6-1	TRBJ1-5	-	-	CASSDVSGRRQPQHF	TGTGCCAGCAGTGACGTATCGGGGAGGAGGCAGCCCCAGCATTTT
TRBV6-5	TRBJ2-2	once	TRBD1	CASEAGTGNTGELFF	TGTGCCAGCGAGGCCGGGACAGGGAACACCGGGGAGCTGTTTTTT
TRBV25-1	TRBJ2-2	many	TRBD2	CASSASPSGGTGELFF	TGTGCCAGCAGTGCCTCCCCTAGCGGGGGTACCGGGGAGCTGTTTTTT
TRBV28	TRBJ2-5	few	-	CASSFSGERETQYF	TGTGCCAGCAGTTTTTCCGGGGAGAGGGAGACCCAGTACTTC
TRBV12-5	TRBJ2-1	-	TRBD1	CASGLARSGTGGNEQFF	TGTGCTAGTGGTTTGGCACGCTCAGGGACAGGGGGAAATGAGCAGTTCTTC
TRBV11-2	TRBJ1-2	-	TRBD1	CASSPTGGYGYTF	TGTGCCAGCAGCCCGACAGGGGGCTATGGCTACACCTTC
TRBV5-4	TRBJ2-1	-	TRBD2	CASKIAGGPYNEQFF	TGTGCCAGCAAGATAGCGGGGGGGCCTTACAATGAGCAGTTCTTC
TRBV5-5	TRBJ2-7	-	-	CASIVRTDYSYEQYF	TGTGCCAGCATCGTCAGGACAGACTACTCCTACGAGCAGTACTTC
TRBV5-6	TRBJ2-7	-	TRBD1	CASSAGTGNYEQYF	TGTGCCAGCAGCGCCGGGACAGGAAACTACGAGCAGTACTTC
TRBV5-4	TRBJ1-1	-	-	CASSLVTGNTEAFF	TGTGCCAGCAGCTTGGTGACGGGGAACACTGAAGCTTTCTTT
TRBV19	TRBJ2-2	-	TRBD1	CASSILGTANTGELFF	TGTGCCAGTAGTATACTAGGGACAGCGAACACCGGGGAGCTGTTTTTT
TRBV6-4	TRBJ2-6	few	-	CASSPGAGVGANVLTF	TGTGCCAGCAGCCCTGGGGCAGGGGTCGGGGCCAACGTCCTGACTTTC
TRBV3-1/TRBV3-2	TRBJ2-2	-	TRBD1	CASRRWTGGGLGELFF	TGTGCCAGCAGGAGGTGGACAGGGGGCGGTCTCGGGGAGCTGTTTTTT
TRBV12-3/TRBV12-4	TRBJ1-1	-	-	CASSLGARAFF	TGTGCCAGCAGTTTAGGGGCGCGAGCTTTCTTT
TRBV5-1	TRBJ1-1	-	TRBD1	CASSRDRVTEAFF	TGCGCCAGCAGCCGGGACAGGGTTACTGAAGCTTTCTTT
TRBV9	TRBJ2-2	-	-	CASSAGTPNTGELFF	TGTGCCAGCAGCGCCGGGACACCGAACACCGGGGAGCTGTTTTTT
TRBV10-3	TRBJ1-5	-	-	CAISESVGEGRGPQHF	TGTGCCATCAGTGAGTCGGTCGGGGAAGGTCGCGGGCCCCAGCATTTT
TRBV28	TRBJ2-5	-	TRBD1	CASSRTGWETQYF	TGTGCCAGCAGCCGGACAGGTTGGGAGACCCAGTACTTC
TRBV6-1	TRBJ1-1	-	-	CASSEHPITEAFF	TGTGCCAGCAGTGAACACCCTATCACTGAAGCTTTCTTT
TRBV4-1	TRBJ1-3	-	-	CASSPVSGNTIYF	TGCGCCAGCAGCCCTGTCAGTGGAAACACCATATATTTT
TRBV2	TRBJ1-5	-	-	CASSGGQPQHF	TGTGCCAGCAGTGGAGGTCAGCCCCAGCATTTT
TRBV5-1	TRBJ2-2	-	TRBD2	CASSFSGGIPTGELFF	TGCGCCAGCAGCTTTAGCGGGGGGATCCCCACCGGGGAGCTGTTTTTT
TRBV6-6	TRBJ1-6	-	TRBD1	CASSPSGTGAYNSPLHF	TGTGCCAGCAGTCCCTCCGGGACAGGGGCCTATAATTCACCCCTCCACTTT
TRBV2	TRBJ1-2	-	TRBD1	CASTRGTGFHGYTF	TGTGCCAGCACTAGAGGGACAGGGTTTCATGGCTACACCTTC
TRBV7-8	TRBJ1-2	-	TRBD1	CASSPGTAGWGYTF	TGTGCCAGCAGCCCCGGGACAGCAGGTTGGGGCTACACCTTC
TRBV7-8	TRBJ2-7	-	-	CASTGRGDEQYF	TGTGCCTCGACAGGTCGAGGTGACGAGCAGTACTTC